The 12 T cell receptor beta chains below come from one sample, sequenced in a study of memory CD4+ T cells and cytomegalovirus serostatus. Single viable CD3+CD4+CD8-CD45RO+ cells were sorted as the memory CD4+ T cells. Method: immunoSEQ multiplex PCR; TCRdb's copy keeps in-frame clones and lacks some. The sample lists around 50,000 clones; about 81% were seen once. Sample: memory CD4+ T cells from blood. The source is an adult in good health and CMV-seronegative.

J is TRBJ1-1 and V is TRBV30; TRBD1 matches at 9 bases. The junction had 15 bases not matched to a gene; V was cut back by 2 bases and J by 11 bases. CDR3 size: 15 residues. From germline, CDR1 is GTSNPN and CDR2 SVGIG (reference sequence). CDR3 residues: CAWSRSNRQGGSAFF. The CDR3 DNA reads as TGTGCCTGGAGTCGGTCTAATCGACAGGGGGGTTCGGCTTTCTTT.

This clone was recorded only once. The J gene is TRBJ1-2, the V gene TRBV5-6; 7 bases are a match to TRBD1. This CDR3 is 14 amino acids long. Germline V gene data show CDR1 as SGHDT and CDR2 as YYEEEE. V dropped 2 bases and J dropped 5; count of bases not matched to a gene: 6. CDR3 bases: TGTGCCAGCAGCTTCCAAGACAGGGAATATGGCTACACCTTC. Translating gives CASSFQDREYGYTF.

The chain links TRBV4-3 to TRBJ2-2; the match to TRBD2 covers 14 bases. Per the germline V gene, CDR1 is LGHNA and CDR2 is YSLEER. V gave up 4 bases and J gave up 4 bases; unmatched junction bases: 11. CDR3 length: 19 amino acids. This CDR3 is CASSLQTSGRAFGTGELFF. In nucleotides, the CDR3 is TGCGCCAGCAGCCTCCAGACTAGCGGGAGGGCCTTTGGCACCGGGGAGCTGTTTTTT.

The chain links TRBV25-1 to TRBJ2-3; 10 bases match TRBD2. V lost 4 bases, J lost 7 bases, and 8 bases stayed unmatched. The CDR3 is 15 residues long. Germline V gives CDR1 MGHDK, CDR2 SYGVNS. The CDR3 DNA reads TGTGCCAGCAGTGGCAGCGGGAGGGCCAGATATACGCAGTATTTT. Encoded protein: CASSGSGRARYTQYF. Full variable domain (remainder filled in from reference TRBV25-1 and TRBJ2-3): EADIYQTPRYLVIGTGKKITLECSQTMGHDKMYWYQQDPGMELHLIHYSYGVNSTEKGDLSSESTVSRIRTEHFPLTLESARPSHTSQYLCASSGSGRARYTQYFGPGTRLTVL.

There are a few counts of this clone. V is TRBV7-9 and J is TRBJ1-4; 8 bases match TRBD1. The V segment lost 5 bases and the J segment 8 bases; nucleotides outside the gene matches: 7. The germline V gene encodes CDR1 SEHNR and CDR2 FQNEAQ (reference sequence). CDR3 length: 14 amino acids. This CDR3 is CASSNRGNGEKLFF. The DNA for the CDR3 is TGTGCCAGCAGCAACAGGGGGAATGGGGAAAAACTGTTTTTT.

The CDR3 nucleotides read TGTGCCAGTAGAGATGGAAACGGAGAGACCCAGTACTTC. This gives the protein CASRDGNGETQYF. The chain links TRBV19 to TRBJ2-5; D is uncertain. The CDR3 extends over 13 amino acids. Trimming cost V 6 bases and J 4 bases, with 12 bases left between them. Germline V gives CDR1 LNHDA, CDR2 SQIVND (reference sequence).

DNA of the CDR3: TGTGCCAGCAGCCTCGGAGGGGGCGGAGGCTACACCTTC. It specifies CASSLGGGGGYTF. This chain joins TRBV5-4 and TRBJ1-2; 7 positions match TRBD1. The CDR3 covers 13 residues. CDR1 SGHNT and CDR2 YYREEE come from the germline V gene (reference sequence). Trimming took 4 bases from V and 8 from J; bases not matched to a gene: 8.

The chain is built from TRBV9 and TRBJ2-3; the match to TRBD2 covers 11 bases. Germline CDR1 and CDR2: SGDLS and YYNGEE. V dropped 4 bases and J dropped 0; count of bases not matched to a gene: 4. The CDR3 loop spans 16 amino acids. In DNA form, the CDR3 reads TGTGCCAGCAGCCTGACTAGCGGGACTAGCACAGATACGCAGTATTTT. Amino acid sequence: CASSLTSGTSTDTQYF.

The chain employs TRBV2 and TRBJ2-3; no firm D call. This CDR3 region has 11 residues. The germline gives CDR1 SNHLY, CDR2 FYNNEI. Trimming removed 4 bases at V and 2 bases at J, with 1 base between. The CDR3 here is CASSVTDTQYF. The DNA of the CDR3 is TGTGCCAGCAGTGTCACAGATACGCAGTATTTT.

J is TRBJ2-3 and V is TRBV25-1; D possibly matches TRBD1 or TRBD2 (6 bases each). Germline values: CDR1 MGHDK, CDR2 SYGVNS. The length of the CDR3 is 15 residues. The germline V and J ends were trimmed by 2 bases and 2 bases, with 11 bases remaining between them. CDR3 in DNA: TGTGCCAGCAGTGAACAGGGGAGGCCCACAGATACGCAGTATTTT. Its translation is CASSEQGRPTDTQYF.

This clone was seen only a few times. The CDR3 spells CATSRTTSYEQYF. CDR3 in DNA: TGTGCCACCAGCAGAACGACTAGCTACGAGCAGTACTTC. The chain couples TRBV15 to TRBJ2-7, with TRBD2 as a possible D gene (6 bases). Trimming stripped 2 bases from V and 3 bases from J, with 8 bases between. Germline CDR1 is LNHNV and CDR2 is YYDKDF (reference sequence). There are 13 residues in the CDR3.

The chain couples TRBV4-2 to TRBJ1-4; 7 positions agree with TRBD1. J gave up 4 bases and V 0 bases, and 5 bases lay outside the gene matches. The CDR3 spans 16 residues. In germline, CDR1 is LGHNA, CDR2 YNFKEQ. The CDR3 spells CASSQEATGVNEKLFF. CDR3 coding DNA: TGTGCCAGCAGCCAAGAAGCCACAGGGGTTAATGAAAAACTGTTTTTT.